This T cell receptor (beta chain) appears in the sequencing data of a study of blood T cell repertoires in COVID-19. Across the whole study: From the United States, Italy and Spain came samples of acute and convalescent COVID-19. T cells, B-cell-depleted T cells, or PBMCs provided the cDNA or gDNA that served as material.

As processed by the authors: Amplifying reference gene primers gave estimates of nucleated cell counts. Repertoires were generated with immunoSEQ multiplex PCR, while TCRdb's copy carries only in-frame clones and drops some. V, J and clone size were drawn from that table, and D and trimming were deduced from the DNA. Among roughly 60,000 clones listed, around 90% were seen once. J was trimmed by 8 bases and V by 0 bases; bases with no gene match: 4. Germline CDR1 and CDR2: ENHRY and SYGVKD. The CDR3 consists of 16 residues. The chain recombines TRBV10-3 with TRBJ1-6; the match to TRBD1 covers 10 bases. The sequencing sample was made of peripheral blood. The TCR originated in a man in his fifties with active COVID-19. CDR3 sequence (DNA): TGTGCCATCAGTGAGTCGACAGGGGGCAAAGATTCACCCCTCCACTTT. It yields the protein CAISESTGGKDSPLHF.